This TCR beta chain was identified in a study of T-cell memory formation after mild COVID-19. Study-wide results and caveats: CD4+ contracting clones lay mainly in CM and EM, CD8+ ones in EMRA. Several responding clones turned up in pre-infection memory, indicating that cross-reactive memory may have taken part. Whereas later expanders leaned CD4+, clones contracting day 15 to 85 showed a balanced CD4/CD8 makeup.

5'RACE primed from the constant segment yielded TCR alpha and TCR beta cDNA libraries bearing sample barcodes and UMIs. TCRdb re-derived calls from the 5' RACE reads in MiXCR, one entry per CDR3 protein. The sample lists about 84,000 distinct CDR3 sequences, around 14% occurring once. A few counts support this clonotype. Its antigen is undetermined. CDR3 length: 16 amino acids. V lost 1 base to trimming and J lost 2 bases; unmatched junction nucleotides: 5. Germline V gene lookup returns CDR1 LGHDT and CDR2 YNNKEL (reference sequence). Sequencing was carried out using PBMCs or a T cell subset sorted from them (not recorded which). This receptor was identified in an adult woman who had mild COVID-19 (a few samples of this study predate the infection). Cell type and time point are not known. The chain has TRBV3-1 and TRBJ2-3; TRBD2 aligns across 8 bases. CDR3 sequence (DNA): TGTGCCAGCAGCCAAGGGGTCGGGAGGGCCACAGATACGCAGTATTTT. Its protein is CASSQGVGRATDTQYF.